The rows below give T cell receptor beta chains drawn from one sample of a study of T cell responses to AZD1222 COVID-19 vaccine. Clones were sequenced by immunoSEQ multiplex PCR, and TCRdb holds only the in-frame ones, with some missing. Of about 110,000 clones in the sample, more than 75% are singletons; the top ten hold about 7.8%. This sample comprised peripheral blood, obtained on day 0 of AZD1222 vaccination. Receptor source: an adult in good health. Both conserved end residues are part of each CDR3. The order of the fields is V gene, clone size, CDR3 protein. A row's size may be missing; if present it is once, few, many or a size class.

v_gene: TRBV5-1
abundance: .
CDR3aa: CASSTGPSIYEQYF

v_gene: TRBV2
abundance: .
CDR3aa: CASSVVNYGYTF

v_gene: TRBV28
abundance: .
CDR3aa: CASTPGQNTYEQYF

v_gene: TRBV5-1
abundance: .
CDR3aa: CASSPQELAGLNEQFF

v_gene: TRBV7-9
abundance: .
CDR3aa: CASSQGQNSYEQYF

v_gene: TRBV10-2
abundance: once
CDR3aa: CASRQGALNTEAFF

v_gene: TRBV15
abundance: .
CDR3aa: CATSRSALNGGELFF

v_gene: TRBV27
abundance: .
CDR3aa: CASSLSRPGQRLEAFF

v_gene: TRBV19
abundance: .
CDR3aa: CASRGGPNEKLFF

v_gene: TRBV9
abundance: few
CDR3aa: CASSVGYDRRTIYF

v_gene: TRBV7-9
abundance: once
CDR3aa: CASSLGQGVIYEQYF

v_gene: TRBV2
abundance: .
CDR3aa: CASCSKQPQHF

v_gene: TRBV7-9
abundance: .
CDR3aa: CASSTTGASSYNEQFF

v_gene: TRBV7-5
abundance: few
CDR3aa: CVRSPGRPRLMNTEAFF

v_gene: TRBV10-3
abundance: .
CDR3aa: CAIRRGGNTEAFF

v_gene: TRBV6-5
abundance: .
CDR3aa: CASSHPGQGHEKLFF

v_gene: TRBV3-1/TRBV3-2
abundance: few
CDR3aa: CASSQDVRGYYNEQFF

v_gene: TRBV27
abundance: .
CDR3aa: CASSFLGDAGNQPQHF

v_gene: TRBV30
abundance: .
CDR3aa: CAWRTGENTEAFF

v_gene: TRBV19
abundance: .
CDR3aa: CASSIGGSVTGELFF

v_gene: TRBV5-8
abundance: .
CDR3aa: CASSLGQGTGNTIYF

v_gene: TRBV6-5
abundance: .
CDR3aa: CASSPRDRVNEQYF

v_gene: TRBV7-9
abundance: .
CDR3aa: CASSLSRPSYEQYF

v_gene: TRBV6-6
abundance: once
CDR3aa: CASSYSGGQETQYF

v_gene: TRBV6-5
abundance: .
CDR3aa: CASRIQGATYEQYF

v_gene: TRBV7-9
abundance: .
CDR3aa: CASSSTPTHQAGELFF

v_gene: TRBV5-4
abundance: .
CDR3aa: CASSFDREYGYTF

v_gene: TRBV27
abundance: .
CDR3aa: CASSLSGGNQPQHF

v_gene: TRBV10-2
abundance: .
CDR3aa: CASLGPYSSYEQYF

v_gene: TRBV5-1
abundance: .
CDR3aa: CASSSQGVTEAFF

v_gene: TRBV3-1/TRBV3-2
abundance: .
CDR3aa: CASSLRTGYTGELFF

v_gene: TRBV12-3/TRBV12-4
abundance: .
CDR3aa: CASSASYEQYF

v_gene: TRBV6-5
abundance: .
CDR3aa: CASRETGDQPQHF

v_gene: TRBV28
abundance: .
CDR3aa: CASSSQGGDSPLHF

v_gene: TRBV21-1
abundance: .
CDR3aa: CASSHRDRARRPSTEAFF

v_gene: TRBV10-3
abundance: .
CDR3aa: CAISDFTNQPQHF

v_gene: TRBV9
abundance: .
CDR3aa: CASSVDVRAYEQYF

v_gene: TRBV7-9
abundance: .
CDR3aa: CASSFEGVAKNIQYF

v_gene: TRBV29-1
abundance: .
CDR3aa: CSASAWEVSEQYF

v_gene: TRBV4-1
abundance: .
CDR3aa: CASSGVGTYEQYF

v_gene: TRBV6-5
abundance: .
CDR3aa: CATSIARSNYGYTF

v_gene: TRBV6-5
abundance: .
CDR3aa: CASSREAKNIQYF

v_gene: TRBV6-1
abundance: once
CDR3aa: CASSEDAGGLGNEQFF

v_gene: TRBV6-1
abundance: .
CDR3aa: CASNPDRGYEQYF

v_gene: TRBV28
abundance: .
CDR3aa: CASSPRGSKGDYEQYF

v_gene: TRBV5-1
abundance: .
CDR3aa: CASSPDRFKQSTDTQYF

v_gene: TRBV7-8
abundance: .
CDR3aa: CASSPRGGPSSYNSPLHF

v_gene: TRBV27
abundance: few
CDR3aa: CASRPQSMWGNTIYF

v_gene: TRBV30
abundance: .
CDR3aa: CAWSTLNEKLFF

v_gene: TRBV4-3
abundance: .
CDR3aa: CASSQEPQGQGTQYF

v_gene: TRBV7-2
abundance: .
CDR3aa: CASSLDLAGGQETQYF

v_gene: TRBV29-1
abundance: .
CDR3aa: CSVGQGARTEAFF

v_gene: TRBV6-4
abundance: .
CDR3aa: CASRAGTQAGYTF

v_gene: TRBV20-1
abundance: .
CDR3aa: CSARFGDGTF

v_gene: TRBV5-4
abundance: .
CDR3aa: CASSLIRGDQETQYF